A selection of T cell receptor beta chains follows, all from one sample in a study of blood T cell repertoires in COVID-19. Method: immunoSEQ multiplex PCR; TCRdb's copy keeps in-frame clones and lacks some. The sample has more than 50,000 clones; just over 90% are singletons. The sample taken for sequencing was peripheral blood. The receptors here all came from a middle-aged woman with active COVID-19. Each CDR3 is given with its conserved first and last residue. A D gene is named only where the DNA matches it firmly. Only part of the rows carry a size: once, few, many, or a class if the clone is expanded.

J gene	V gene	clone size	D gene	CDR3 DNA	CDR3 protein
TRBJ1-5	TRBV2	-	-	TGTGCCAGCAGCGGCCGACGGACTGGGGGGGGGAATCAGCCCCAGCATTTT	CASSGRRTGGGNQPQHF
TRBJ1-5	TRBV6-6	few	-	TGTGCCAGCAGTCGACAAGTTGAGAGCAATCAGCCCCAGCATTTT	CASSRQVESNQPQHF
TRBJ2-6	TRBV19	-	TRBD1	TGTGCCAGTAGTATTACGGACAGGGGGCCGGGGAACTCTGGGGCCAACGTCCTGACTTTC	CASSITDRGPGNSGANVLTF
TRBJ2-1	TRBV30	-	TRBD1	TGTGCCTGGAGTGCCCTGCTAGACACGGGACAGGGGTCCTACAATGAGCAGTTCTTC	CAWSALLDTGQGSYNEQFF
TRBJ2-5	TRBV6-5	-	TRBD2	TGTGCCAGCAGTTCCCGGATGGGGCGGGGGGGCCATCAGTACTTC	CASSSRMGRGGHQYF
TRBJ2-3	TRBV5-1	-	TRBD1	TGCGCCAGCAACCAGGACAGGCTGGATACGCAGTATTTT	CASNQDRLDTQYF
TRBJ2-5	TRBV25-1	-	-	TGTGCCAGCAGTGTGGCGGGGATTAAAGAGACCCAGTACTTC	CASSVAGIKETQYF
TRBJ2-6	TRBV3-1/TRBV3-2	once	TRBD1	TGTGCCAGCAGCCCTCGAACAGGGGGTATAGGGGCCAACGTCCTGACTTTC	CASSPRTGGIGANVLTF
TRBJ1-6	TRBV7-9	-	-	TGTGCCAGCAGCTTAGTGGGGGGAGGTAATTCACCCCTCCACTTT	CASSLVGGGNSPLHF
TRBJ1-2	TRBV11-2	-	-	TGTGCCAGCAGCGGTTCAGGCTATGGCTACACCTTC	CASSGSGYGYTF
TRBJ2-7	TRBV6-5	-	TRBD2	TGTGCCAGCACCAGGAGCGGGGGGATTTCCTACGAGCAGTACTTC	CASTRSGGISYEQYF
TRBJ1-2	TRBV6-2/TRBV6-3	-	TRBD1	TGTGCCAGCAGCTGGACAGGGAGAGGGAACTATGGCTACACCTTC	CASSWTGRGNYGYTF
TRBJ2-5	TRBV6-5	-	TRBD1	TGTGCCAGCAGGGCGGGACAGGCGATACAAGAGACCCAGTACTTC	CASRAGQAIQETQYF
TRBJ1-5	TRBV19	few	-	TGTGCCAGTAGCCTGAGCGTACTGGGCAATCAGCCCCAGCATTTT	CASSLSVLGNQPQHF
TRBJ1-5	TRBV5-5	-	-	TGTGCCAGCAGCCCGGTGTCGGGGAGCAATCAGCCCCAGCATTTT	CASSPVSGSNQPQHF
TRBJ1-5	TRBV19	-	-	TGTGCCAGTAGTACCGACGGGGATTATCAGCCCCAGCATTTT	CASSTDGDYQPQHF
TRBJ1-1	TRBV6-1	-	TRBD1	TGTGCCAGCAGTGGAAAGGGGGCGGGCAAAGACACTGAAGCTTTCTTT	CASSGKGAGKDTEAFF
TRBJ1-5	TRBV7-9	-	-	TGTGCCAGCAGCTTCAGCGGGGGCAATCAGCCCCAGCATTTT	CASSFSGGNQPQHF
TRBJ2-5	TRBV28	-	TRBD2	TGTGCCAGCAGCTCAAGCGGGGAACCTGGAGAGACCCAGTACTTC	CASSSSGEPGETQYF
TRBJ1-5	TRBV2	-	-	TGTGCCAGCAGTGAGTCGGGAATGCCCTCGCCCCAGCATTTT	CASSESGMPSPQHF
TRBJ1-6	TRBV5-1	-	TRBD1	TGCGCCAGCAGGATAGAGACAGGGGGCGGTAATTCACCCCTCCACTTT	CASRIETGGGNSPLHF
TRBJ2-7	TRBV5-1	-	-	TGCGCCAGCAGCTTCCGGGGAGATTACGAGCAGTACTTC	CASSFRGDYEQYF
TRBJ2-2	TRBV24-1	-	-	TGTGCCACCAGTGACCCCCGGTTTACCGGGGAGCTGTTTTTT	CATSDPRFTGELFF
TRBJ1-1	TRBV5-1	-	-	TGCGCCAGCAGTTGGGACTTAGTGAACACTGAAGCTTTCTTT	CASSWDLVNTEAFF
TRBJ1-5	TRBV19	once	TRBD1	TGTGCCAGTAGCCCGGGGACAGGGGGTCAGCCCCAGCATTTT	CASSPGTGGQPQHF
TRBJ2-3	TRBV27	-	TRBD2	TGTGCCAGCAGTTTATGGGAAGCGGGGGCGCGGACGCAGTATTTT	CASSLWEAGARTQYF
TRBJ1-2	TRBV29-1	once	TRBD1	TGCAGCGTCGGGACAGGGACGAACTATGGCTACACCTTC	CSVGTGTNYGYTF
TRBJ1-1	TRBV3-1/TRBV3-2	-	TRBD1	TGTGCCAGCAGCCTACGGTCCTGGGACAGGAGTCTGAACACTGAAGCTTTCTTT	CASSLRSWDRSLNTEAFF